One and the same sample provided the 5 T cell receptor beta chains below, sequenced in a study of cytomegalovirus exposure and HLA in healthy donors. With 60 Vbeta and 13 Jbeta primers, the PCR was carried out. Clones were read by immunoSEQ multiplex PCR, and TCRdb kept only the in-frame ones, dropping some. Of around 100,000 clones detected, around 80% appear once; the ten largest clones hold around an eighth. Sequenced input: PBMCs. The receptors stem from a male donor in good health and CMV-seropositive.

The chain recombines TRBV7-6 with TRBJ2-7; 15 nucleotides align to TRBD2. Trimming removed 5 bases from V and 0 bases from J; junction bases left unmatched: 8. Germline CDR1 is SGHVS and CDR2 is FNYEAQ. The CDR3 loop spans 18 amino acids. In DNA form, the CDR3 reads TGTGCCAGCAGCCCCGGACTAGCGGGGGGGATAAGCTCCTACGAGCAGTACTTC. Translation gives CASSPGLAGGISSYEQYF.

The CDR3 DNA sequence: TGTGCCATCAGTGAAAGGGGAATTAGCTCTGGAAACACCATATATTTT. Its protein is CAISERGISSGNTIYF. The chain employs TRBV10-3 and TRBJ1-3, with D perhaps TRBD1 (5 bases). Trimming cost V 3 bases and J 0 bases, with 12 bases left between them. In germline, CDR1 is ENHRY, CDR2 SYGVKD. This CDR3 region has 16 residues.

The V and J genes are TRBV5-1 and TRBJ1-2; 8 bases line up with TRBD1. Unmatched junction bases numbered 11, after V lost 4 bases and J lost 6 bases. This CDR3 is 15 amino acids long. CDR1 SGHRS and CDR2 YFSETQ come from the germline V gene. This CDR3 reads CASSTRQGMVDGYTF. The CDR3 DNA follows: TGCGCCAGCAGCACCCGACAGGGGATGGTTGATGGCTACACCTTC.

This clone was counted a few times. One junction end disagrees with the germline gene, perhaps due to a read error. V usage is TRBV7-7 and J usage is TRBJ2-5, with TRBD1 matching 9 bases. The germline V gene encodes CDR1 SSHAT and CDR2 FNYEAQ (reference sequence). The CDR3 length is 15 residues. CDR3 sequence: CASSRNRGRQETQYF. The CDR3 DNA reads TGTGCTAGCAGCCGTAACAGGGGGCGGCAAGAGACCCAGTACTTC.

The rearrangement links TRBV7-9 to TRBJ2-7, with no clear D. V lost 4 bases to trimming and J lost 4 bases, with 8 bases between them. CDR1 is SEHNR and CDR2 is FQNEAQ in the germline V gene (reference sequence). The CDR3 runs 12 residues. The CDR3 DNA reads TGTGCCAGCAGCTCCTTTGTATACGAGCAGTACTTC. Residues: CASSSFVYEQYF.